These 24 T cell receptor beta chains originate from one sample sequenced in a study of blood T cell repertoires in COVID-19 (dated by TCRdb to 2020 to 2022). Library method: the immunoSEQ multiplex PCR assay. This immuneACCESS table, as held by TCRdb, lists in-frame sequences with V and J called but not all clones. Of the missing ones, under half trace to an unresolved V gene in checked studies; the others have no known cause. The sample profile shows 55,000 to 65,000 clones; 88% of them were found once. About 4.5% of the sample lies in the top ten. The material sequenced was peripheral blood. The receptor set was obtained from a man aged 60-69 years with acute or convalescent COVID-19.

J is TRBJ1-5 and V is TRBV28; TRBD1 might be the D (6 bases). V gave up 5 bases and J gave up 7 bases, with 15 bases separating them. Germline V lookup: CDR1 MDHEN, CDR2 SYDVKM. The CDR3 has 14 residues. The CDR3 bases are TGTGCCAGCAGTCAACAGGGCCGTGGGCAGCCCCAGCATTTT. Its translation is CASSQQGRGQPQHF. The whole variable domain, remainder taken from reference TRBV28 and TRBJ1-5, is DVKVTQSSRYLVKRTGEKVFLECVQDMDHENMFWYRQDPGLGLRLIYFSYDVKMKEKGDIPEGYSVSREKKERFSLILESASTNQTSMYLCASSQQGRGQPQHFGDGTRLSIL.

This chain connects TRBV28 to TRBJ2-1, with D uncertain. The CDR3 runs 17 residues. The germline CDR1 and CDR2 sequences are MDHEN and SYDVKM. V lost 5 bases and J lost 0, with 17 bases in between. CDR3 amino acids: CASSPMLTVYSYNEQFF. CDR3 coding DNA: TGTGCCAGCAGTCCAATGCTGACTGTATACTCCTACAATGAGCAGTTCTTC.

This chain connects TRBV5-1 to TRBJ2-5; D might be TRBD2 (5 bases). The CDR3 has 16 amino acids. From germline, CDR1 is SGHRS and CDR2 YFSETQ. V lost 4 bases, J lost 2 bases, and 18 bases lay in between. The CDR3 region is CASSPGVFTGQETQYF. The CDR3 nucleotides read TGCGCCAGCAGCCCCGGCGTTTTTACGGGACAAGAGACCCAGTACTTC.

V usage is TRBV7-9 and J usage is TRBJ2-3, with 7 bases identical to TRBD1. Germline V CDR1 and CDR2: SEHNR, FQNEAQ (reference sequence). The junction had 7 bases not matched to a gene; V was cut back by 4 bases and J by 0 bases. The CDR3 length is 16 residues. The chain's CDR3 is CASSSGQAPSTDTQYF. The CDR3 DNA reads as TGTGCCAGCAGCTCTGGACAGGCCCCTAGCACAGATACGCAGTATTTT.

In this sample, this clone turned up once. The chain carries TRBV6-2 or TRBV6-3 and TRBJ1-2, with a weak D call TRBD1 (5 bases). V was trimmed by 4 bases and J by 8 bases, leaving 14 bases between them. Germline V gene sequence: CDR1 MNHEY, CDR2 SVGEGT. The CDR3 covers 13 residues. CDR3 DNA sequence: TGTGCCAGCAGTTCAGGGTCTCAAGGCGGCTACACCTTC. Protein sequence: CASSSGSQGGYTF.

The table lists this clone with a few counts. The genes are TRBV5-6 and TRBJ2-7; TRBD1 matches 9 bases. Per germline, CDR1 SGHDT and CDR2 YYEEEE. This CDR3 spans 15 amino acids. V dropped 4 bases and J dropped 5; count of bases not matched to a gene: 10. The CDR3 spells CASSEHRGRRNEQYF. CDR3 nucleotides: TGTGCCAGCAGCGAACACAGGGGGCGCAGAAACGAGCAGTACTTC.

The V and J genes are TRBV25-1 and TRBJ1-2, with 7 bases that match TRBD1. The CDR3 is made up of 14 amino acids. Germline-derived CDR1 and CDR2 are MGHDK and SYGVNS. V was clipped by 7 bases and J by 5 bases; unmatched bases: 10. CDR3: CASTDRGRLYGYTF. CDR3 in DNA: TGTGCCAGCACAGATAGGGGGCGGCTTTATGGCTACACCTTC.

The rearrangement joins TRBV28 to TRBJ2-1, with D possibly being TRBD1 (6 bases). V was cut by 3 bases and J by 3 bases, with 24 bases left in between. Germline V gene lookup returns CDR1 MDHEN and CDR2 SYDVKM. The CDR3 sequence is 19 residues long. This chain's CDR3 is CASSFGQTGRRPHYNEQFF. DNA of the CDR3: TGTGCCAGCAGTTTCGGTCAAACAGGGCGCCGGCCGCACTACAATGAGCAGTTCTTC.

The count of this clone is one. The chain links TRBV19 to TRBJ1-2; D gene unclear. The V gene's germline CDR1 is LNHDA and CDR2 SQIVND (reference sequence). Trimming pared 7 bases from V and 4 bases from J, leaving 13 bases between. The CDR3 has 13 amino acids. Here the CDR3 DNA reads TGTGCCAGTAACTCACAGAGTCTCTATGGCTACACCTTC. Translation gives CASNSQSLYGYTF.

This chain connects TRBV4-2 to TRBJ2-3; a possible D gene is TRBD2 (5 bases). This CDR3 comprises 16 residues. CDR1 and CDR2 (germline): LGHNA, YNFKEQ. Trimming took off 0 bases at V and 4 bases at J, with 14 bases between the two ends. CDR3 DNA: TGTGCCAGCAGCCAAGATCAGTGGAGGCTGGCAGATACGCAGTATTTT. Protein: CASSQDQWRLADTQYF.

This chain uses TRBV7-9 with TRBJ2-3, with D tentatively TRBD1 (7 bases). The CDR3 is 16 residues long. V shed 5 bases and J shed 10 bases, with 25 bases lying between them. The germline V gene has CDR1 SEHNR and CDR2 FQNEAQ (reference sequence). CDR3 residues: CASSPQGDLRAGSQYF. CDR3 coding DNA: TGTGCCAGCAGCCCCCAGGGGGACTTAAGGGCAGGCTCGCAGTATTTT.

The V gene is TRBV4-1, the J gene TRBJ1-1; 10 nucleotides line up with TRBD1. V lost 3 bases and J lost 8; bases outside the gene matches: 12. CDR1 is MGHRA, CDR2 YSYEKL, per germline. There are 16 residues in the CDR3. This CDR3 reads CASSQGPGTGESEAFF. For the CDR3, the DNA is TGCGCCAGCAGCCAGGGTCCCGGGACAGGGGAATCCGAAGCTTTCTTT.

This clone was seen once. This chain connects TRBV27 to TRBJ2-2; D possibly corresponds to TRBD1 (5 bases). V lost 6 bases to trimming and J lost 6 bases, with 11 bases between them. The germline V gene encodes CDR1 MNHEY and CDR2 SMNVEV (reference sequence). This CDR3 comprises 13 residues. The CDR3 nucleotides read TGTGCCAGCAGCCTTCAGGGATCCGGGGAGCTGTTTTTT. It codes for CASSLQGSGELFF.

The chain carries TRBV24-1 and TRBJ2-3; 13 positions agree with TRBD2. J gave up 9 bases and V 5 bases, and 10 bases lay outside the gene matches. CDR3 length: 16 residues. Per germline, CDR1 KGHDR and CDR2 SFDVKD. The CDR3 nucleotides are TGTGCCACCAGTGCCTCACTAGCGGGAGGGCCCATGACGCAGTATTTT. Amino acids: CATSASLAGGPMTQYF.

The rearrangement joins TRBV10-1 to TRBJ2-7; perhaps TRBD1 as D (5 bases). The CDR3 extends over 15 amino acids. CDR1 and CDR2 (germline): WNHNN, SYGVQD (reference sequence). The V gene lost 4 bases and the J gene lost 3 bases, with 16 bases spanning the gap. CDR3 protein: CASSGTSEGVYEQYF. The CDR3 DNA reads TGCGCCAGCAGTGGGACATCCGAAGGGGTCTACGAGCAGTACTTC.

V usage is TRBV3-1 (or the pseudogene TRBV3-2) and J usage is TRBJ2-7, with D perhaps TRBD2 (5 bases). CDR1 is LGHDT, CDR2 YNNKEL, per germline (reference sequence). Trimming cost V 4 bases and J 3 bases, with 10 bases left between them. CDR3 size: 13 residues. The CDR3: CASSPSGLYEQYF. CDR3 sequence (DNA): TGTGCCAGCAGCCCGAGCGGTCTCTACGAGCAGTACTTC.

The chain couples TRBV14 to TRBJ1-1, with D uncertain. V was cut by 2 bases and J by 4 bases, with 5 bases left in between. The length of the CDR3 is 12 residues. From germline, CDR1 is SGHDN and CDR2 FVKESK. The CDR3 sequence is CASSQSRTEAFF. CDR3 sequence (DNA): TGTGCCAGCAGCCAATCGCGCACTGAAGCTTTCTTT.

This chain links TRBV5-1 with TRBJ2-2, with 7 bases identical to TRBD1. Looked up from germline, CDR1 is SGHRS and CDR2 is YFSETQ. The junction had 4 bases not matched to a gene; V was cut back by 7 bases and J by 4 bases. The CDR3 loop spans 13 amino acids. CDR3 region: CASGTVSTGELFF. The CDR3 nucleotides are TGCGCCAGCGGGACAGTTTCCACCGGGGAGCTGTTTTTT.

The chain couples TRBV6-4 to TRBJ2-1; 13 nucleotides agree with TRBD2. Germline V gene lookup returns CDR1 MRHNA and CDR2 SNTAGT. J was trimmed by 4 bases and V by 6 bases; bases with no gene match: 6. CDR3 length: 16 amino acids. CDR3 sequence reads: CASSRGTSGNYNEQFF. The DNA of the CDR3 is TGTGCCAGCAGCCGAGGGACTAGCGGGAATTACAATGAGCAGTTCTTC.

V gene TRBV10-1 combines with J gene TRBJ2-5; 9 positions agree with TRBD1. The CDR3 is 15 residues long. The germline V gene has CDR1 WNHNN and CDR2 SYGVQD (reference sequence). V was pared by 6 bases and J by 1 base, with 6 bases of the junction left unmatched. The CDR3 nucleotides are TGCGCCAGCAGCCCGGGACAGGGCCCCCAAGAGACCCAGTACTTC. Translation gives CASSPGQGPQETQYF.

This CDR3 reads CASSLDQGFGEQYF. The CDR3 DNA reads as TGTGCCAGCAGCTTGGATCAGGGTTTCGGAGAGCAGTACTTC. The gene calls are TRBV5-6 and TRBJ2-7, with D possibly matching TRBD1 (5 bases). Germline V gene lookup returns CDR1 SGHDT and CDR2 YYEEEE. V was clipped by 0 bases and J by 7 bases, with 14 bases between them. The CDR3 covers 14 residues.

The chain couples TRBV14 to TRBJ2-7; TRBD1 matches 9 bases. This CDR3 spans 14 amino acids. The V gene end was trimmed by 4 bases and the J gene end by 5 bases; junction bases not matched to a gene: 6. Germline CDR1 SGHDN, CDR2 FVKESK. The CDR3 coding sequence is TGTGCCAGCAGCCTGGGGACAGGGTTCCACGAGCAGTACTTC. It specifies CASSLGTGFHEQYF.

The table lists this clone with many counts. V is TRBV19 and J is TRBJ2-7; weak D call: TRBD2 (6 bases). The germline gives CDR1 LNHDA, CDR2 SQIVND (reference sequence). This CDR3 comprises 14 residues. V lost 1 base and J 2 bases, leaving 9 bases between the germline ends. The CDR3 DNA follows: TGTGCCAGTAGTATAGTAGGAGGGACCTACGAGCAGTACTTC. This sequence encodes CASSIVGGTYEQYF.

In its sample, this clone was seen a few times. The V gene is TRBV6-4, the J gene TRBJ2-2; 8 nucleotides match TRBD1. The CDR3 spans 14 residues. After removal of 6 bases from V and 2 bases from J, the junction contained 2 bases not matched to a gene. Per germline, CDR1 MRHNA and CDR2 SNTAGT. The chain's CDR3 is CASRTGENTGELFF. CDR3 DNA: TGTGCCAGCAGGACAGGGGAAAACACCGGGGAGCTGTTTTTT.